A selection of T cell receptor beta chains follows, all from one sample in a study of blood T cell repertoires in COVID-19. TCRdb's table, derived via immunoSEQ multiplex PCR, lists solely in-frame clones and lacks some. The repertoire holds almost 70,000 clones, with approximately 92% as singletons. Sequencing was carried out using peripheral blood. The receptors stem from a woman between 45 and 65 years old with active COVID-19. Both conserved end residues are part of each CDR3. The D gene is left open where the match is weak. Size is stated for part of the rows, as once, few or many counts, or as a class when the clone is expanded.

J gene,D gene,clone size,V gene,CDR3 DNA,CDR3 protein
TRBJ2-6,NA,NA,TRBV19,TGTGCCACCCGGCGGAGCTCTGGGGCCAACGTCCTGACTTTC,CATRRSSGANVLTF
TRBJ2-2,NA,NA,TRBV30,TGTGCTTCCAGGGGAATCTTGCCCGGGGAGCTGTTTTTT,CASRGILPGELFF
TRBJ1-2,NA,NA,TRBV5-1,TGCGCCAGCAGCGGAAACGCAGGGATTGCTAACTATGGCTACACCTTC,CASSGNAGIANYGYTF
TRBJ2-1,NA,NA,TRBV7-9,TGTGCCAGCAGCCTAGCACGAGGTCCCTCCTACAATGAGCAGTTCTTC,CASSLARGPSYNEQFF
TRBJ1-1,TRBD1,NA,TRBV30,TGTGCCTTTTGGAGGGGGCAAGCTTTCTTT,CAFWRGQAFF
TRBJ1-5,NA,NA,TRBV18,TGTGCCAGCTCACCAGGGCAGGGCAAGAATCAGCCCCAGCATTTT,CASSPGQGKNQPQHF
TRBJ2-5,NA,NA,TRBV7-3,TGTGCCAGCAGTTTTGGGAGTGGTAGAGAGACCCAGTACTTC,CASSFGSGRETQYF
TRBJ2-7,TRBD2,NA,TRBV3-1/TRBV3-2,TGTGCCAGCAGCCAAGATCTCTCCGGGACTAGCGCCTACGAGCAGTACTTC,CASSQDLSGTSAYEQYF
TRBJ2-1,NA,NA,TRBV30,TGTGCCTGGAGTGTAGGTAGCGGCTACAATGAGCAGTTCTTC,CAWSVGSGYNEQFF
TRBJ1-1,NA,once,TRBV6-5,TGTGCCAGCACCCCAATCGGGGGGATGAAAGCTTTCTTT,CASTPIGGMKAFF
TRBJ1-1,NA,NA,TRBV27,TGTGCCAGCAGTTTCAGTGCGCGGAGAAACACTGAAGCTTTCTTT,CASSFSARRNTEAFF
TRBJ2-1,NA,NA,TRBV5-8,TGTGCCAGCAGCTTGTTCGGGAGCCGTAATTACAATGAGCAGTTCTTC,CASSLFGSRNYNEQFF
TRBJ2-1,TRBD2,NA,TRBV19,TGTGCCAGTAGTCCCCGGTGGGGCGGGAGGGCGAATGAGCAGTTCTTC,CASSPRWGGRANEQFF
TRBJ2-2,TRBD1,NA,TRBV11-2,TGTGCCAGCGTACATCGGGACAGGAGGGGTGGATTCGGGGAGCTGTTTTTT,CASVHRDRRGGFGELFF
TRBJ2-5,TRBD1,NA,TRBV29-1,TGCAGCGACTCCGACAGGGGGCTAGGGACCCAGTACTTC,CSDSDRGLGTQYF
TRBJ2-1,TRBD1,NA,TRBV27,TGTGCCAACCTCGGGACAGCAGAACACAATGAGCAGTTCTTC,CANLGTAEHNEQFF
TRBJ2-7,TRBD2,NA,TRBV3-1/TRBV3-2,TGTGCCAGCAGTCCCGGGACTAGCGGCTACGAGCAGTACTTC,CASSPGTSGYEQYF
TRBJ2-1,NA,NA,TRBV6-6,TGTGCCAGCAGTTACAACAGGGATGAGCAGTTCTTC,CASSYNRDEQFF
TRBJ2-1,TRBD1,NA,TRBV7-9,TGTGCCAGCAGCTCTGGGACAGGGATTAACAATGAGCAGTTCTTC,CASSSGTGINNEQFF
TRBJ1-1,TRBD1,NA,TRBV9,TGTGCCAGCAGCGTCTCCGCCGGGACAGGGGACACTGAAGCTTTCTTT,CASSVSAGTGDTEAFF
TRBJ1-6,TRBD1,NA,TRBV9,TGTGCCAGCAGCGCCCGGACAGGGGGGAGTGTTAGAGAGTCCGCCCACTTT,CASSARTGGSVRESAHF
TRBJ2-2,NA,NA,TRBV5-1,TGCGCCAGCAGCTTCCCCCTCAGTCCCGGGGAGCTGTTTTTT,CASSFPLSPGELFF
TRBJ2-3,NA,NA,TRBV3-1/TRBV3-2,TGTGCCAGCAGCCGGGACTCCATTAGTACGCAGTATTTT,CASSRDSISTQYF
TRBJ2-1,NA,NA,TRBV3-1/TRBV3-2,TGTGCCAGCAGCCTCCTTTGGAGCAATGAGCAGTTCTTC,CASSLLWSNEQFF
TRBJ2-2,TRBD2,NA,TRBV5-4,TGTGCCAGCAGCCCTCAGACTAGCAGGAACGGGGAGCTGTTTTTT,CASSPQTSRNGELFF
TRBJ2-5,NA,NA,TRBV3-1/TRBV3-2,TGTGCCAGCAGAAACGGTGGCACCGGAGGGGAGACCCAGTACTTC,CASRNGGTGGETQYF
TRBJ2-7,TRBD1,once,TRBV18,TGTGCCAGCTCACCACCTACGACAGGGGGAGGCCACGAGCAGTACTTC,CASSPPTTGGGHEQYF
TRBJ1-1,NA,once,TRBV2,TGTGCCAGCAGTGACAGGGGCCTAGGGGCTTTCTTT,CASSDRGLGAFF
TRBJ2-2,TRBD2,once,TRBV3-1/TRBV3-2,TGTGCCAGCAGCCACACCTGGGGGGGAGTTGGGACCGGGGAGCTGTTTTTT,CASSHTWGGVGTGELFF
TRBJ1-1,NA,NA,TRBV20-1,TGCAGTGCGGGAGCGAAGGCTATAGCTTTCTTT,CSAGAKAIAFF
TRBJ1-1,NA,NA,TRBV12-3/TRBV12-4,TGTGCCAGCACTGGGGGGGGCGAGACTGAAGCTTTCTTT,CASTGGGETEAFF
TRBJ2-5,NA,NA,TRBV19,TGTGCCAGTACCGACCCAGGGTTTTCGGAGACCCAGTACTTC,CASTDPGFSETQYF
TRBJ2-3,TRBD2,once,TRBV6-1,TGTGCCAGCAGTGAGCAAGCGGGAGACTCCACAGATACGCAGTATTTT,CASSEQAGDSTDTQYF
TRBJ2-7,NA,NA,TRBV27,TGTGCCAGCCGCCCTGGGGGCAAGGGGGAGTCAGAGCAGTACTTC,CASRPGGKGESEQYF
TRBJ2-1,TRBD2,NA,TRBV19,TGTGCCAGTAGTATTACTAGCGGGGTGTACAATGAGCAGTTCTTC,CASSITSGVYNEQFF
TRBJ2-1,TRBD2,NA,TRBV7-3,TGTGCCAGCAGCTTAACCGGTAGCGGGAGAGGCAATGAGCAGTTCTTC,CASSLTGSGRGNEQFF
TRBJ2-7,TRBD1,NA,TRBV30,TGTGCCTGGAGCCCCGGACAGGCCTACGAGCAGTACTTC,CAWSPGQAYEQYF
TRBJ2-5,TRBD2,NA,TRBV5-1,TGCGCCAGCAACGGCGGGAGTGAGGAGACCCAGTACTTC,CASNGGSEETQYF
TRBJ1-1,NA,NA,TRBV11-3,TGTGCCAGCAGCCCCACTAACCGACAGGTCTTTAGGTACACTGAAGCTTTCTTT,CASSPTNRQVFRYTEAFF
TRBJ1-2,NA,once,TRBV4-2,TGTGCCAGCAGCCCTCCGGCTAACTATGGCTACACCTTC,CASSPPANYGYTF
TRBJ2-7,TRBD1,NA,TRBV10-3,TGTGCCACCGGGACAGGGGCGGACGAGCAGTACTTC,CATGTGADEQYF
TRBJ1-3,NA,once,TRBV24-1,TGTGCCCCTAAAAGTTTGGGGGGGGACTCTGGAAACACCATATATTTT,CAPKSLGGDSGNTIYF
TRBJ1-2,NA,NA,TRBV19,TGTGCCAGTAGTATCAGGGTGGATGGCTACACCTTC,CASSIRVDGYTF
TRBJ2-1,NA,NA,TRBV6-5,TGTGCCAGCAGTTACGGGGCGGACCGCTACAATGAGCAGTTCTTC,CASSYGADRYNEQFF
TRBJ2-5,NA,NA,TRBV29-1,TGCAGCGTTGAGGTGGGGGCTGGACAGACCCAGTACTTC,CSVEVGAGQTQYF
TRBJ2-7,NA,few,TRBV2,TGTGCCAGCAGTGAACAATACAAGCAGTACTTC,CASSEQYKQYF
TRBJ1-3,NA,NA,TRBV6-5,TGTGCCAGCAGGGGCGGGCCCGCCTATGGAAACACCATATATTTT,CASRGGPAYGNTIYF
TRBJ2-7,TRBD2,NA,TRBV5-6,TGTGCCAGCAGCGCCGACAGCGGGAGGCTAATCTACGAGCAGTACTTC,CASSADSGRLIYEQYF
TRBJ2-1,TRBD2,NA,TRBV7-9,TGTGCCAGCAGCCTGAGGCGTCTAGCGGACAATGAGCAGTTCTTC,CASSLRRLADNEQFF
TRBJ1-5,NA,few,TRBV7-2,TGTGCCAGCAGCCCGGGGAGGGTACAGCCCCAGCATTTT,CASSPGRVQPQHF
TRBJ2-3,NA,NA,TRBV19,TGTGCCAGTAGTACCTCTTTCACAGATACGCAGTATTTT,CASSTSFTDTQYF
TRBJ2-3,NA,NA,TRBV7-9,TGTGCCAGCAGCTTAGTTCGGTTAGATCAGCGAACGTACACAGATACGCAGTATTTT,CASSLVRLDQRTYTDTQYF